This T cell receptor (beta chain) was obtained from a study of blood T cell repertoires in COVID-19. The repertoire was sequenced with immunoSEQ multiplex PCR; TCRdb's copy has only in-frame clones and lacks some. The sample lists 200,000 to 250,000 clones; more than 80% were seen once. Germline assignment: CDR1 SGHRS and CDR2 YFSETQ. This CDR3 spans 15 amino acids. Unmatched junction bases numbered 3, after V lost 0 bases and J lost 4 bases. The sequence was collected from a woman older than 75 with COVID-19, enrolled during active disease. V and J are TRBV5-1 and TRBJ2-1; 8 bases are a match to TRBD1. Sequencing input: peripheral blood. The CDR3 nucleotides read TGCGCCAGCAGCTTGGGACAGGGGATTTACAATGAGCAGTTCTTC. Encoded protein: CASSLGQGIYNEQFF. Full variable domain (missing parts from reference TRBV5-1 and TRBJ2-1): KAGVTQTPRYLIKTRGQQVTLSCSPISGHRSVSWYQQTPGQGLQFLFEYFSETQRNKGNFPGRFSGRQFSNSRSEMNVSTLELGDSALYLCASSLGQGIYNEQFFGPGTRLTVL.